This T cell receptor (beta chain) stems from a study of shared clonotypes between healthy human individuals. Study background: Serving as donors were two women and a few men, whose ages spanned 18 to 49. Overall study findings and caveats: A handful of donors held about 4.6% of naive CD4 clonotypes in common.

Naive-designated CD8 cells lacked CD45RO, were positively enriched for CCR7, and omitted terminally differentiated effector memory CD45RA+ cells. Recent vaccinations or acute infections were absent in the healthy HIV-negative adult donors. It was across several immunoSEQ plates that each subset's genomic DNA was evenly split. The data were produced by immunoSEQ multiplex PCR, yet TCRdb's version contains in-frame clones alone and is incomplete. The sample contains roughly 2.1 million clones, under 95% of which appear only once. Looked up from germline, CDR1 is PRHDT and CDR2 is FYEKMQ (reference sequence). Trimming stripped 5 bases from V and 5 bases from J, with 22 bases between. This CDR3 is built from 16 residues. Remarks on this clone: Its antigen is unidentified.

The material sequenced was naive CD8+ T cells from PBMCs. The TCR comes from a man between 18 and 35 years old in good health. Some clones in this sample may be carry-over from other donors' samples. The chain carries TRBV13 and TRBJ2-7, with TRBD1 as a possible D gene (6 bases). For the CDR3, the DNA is TGTGCCAGCAGCCCAGATAATGGACAGCCCCGCCACGAGCAGTACTTC. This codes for CASSPDNGQPRHEQYF.